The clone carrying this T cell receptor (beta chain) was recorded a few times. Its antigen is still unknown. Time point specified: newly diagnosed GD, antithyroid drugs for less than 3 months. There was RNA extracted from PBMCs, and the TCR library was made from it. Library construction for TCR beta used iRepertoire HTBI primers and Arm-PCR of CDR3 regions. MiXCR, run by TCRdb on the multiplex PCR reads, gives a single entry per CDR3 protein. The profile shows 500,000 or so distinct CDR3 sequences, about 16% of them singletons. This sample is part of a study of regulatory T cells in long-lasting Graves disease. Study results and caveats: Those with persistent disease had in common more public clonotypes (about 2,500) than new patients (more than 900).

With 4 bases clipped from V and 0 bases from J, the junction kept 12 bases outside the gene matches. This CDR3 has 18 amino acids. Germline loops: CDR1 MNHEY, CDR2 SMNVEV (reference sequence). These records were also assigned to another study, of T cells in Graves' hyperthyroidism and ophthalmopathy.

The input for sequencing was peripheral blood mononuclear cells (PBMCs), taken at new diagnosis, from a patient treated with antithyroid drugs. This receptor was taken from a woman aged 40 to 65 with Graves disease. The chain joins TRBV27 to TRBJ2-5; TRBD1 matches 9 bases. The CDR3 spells CASSSLGGGQGYQETQYF. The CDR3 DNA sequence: TGTGCCAGCAGTTCCCTGGGGGGGGGACAGGGATACCAAGAGACCCAGTACTTC.